Listed below are T cell receptor beta chains from one sample, sequenced in a study of T cell responses to AZD1222 COVID-19 vaccine. Measured with immunoSEQ multiplex PCR; TCRdb has only the in-frame clones, and not every one. The table records some 150,000 clones, approximately 89% of them present only once. The sequenced sample was peripheral blood, obtained on day 0 of AZD1222 vaccination. The source of these receptors is an adult in good health. CDR3s include the opening cysteine and the closing phenylalanine or tryptophan. D genes are given only for firm matches. Size tells how often a clone was seen (once, few, many) or the class of an expanded clone, and some rows leave it out.

j_call	d_call	clone_size	v_call	cdr3_aa	cdr3_nt
TRBJ1-4	-	-	TRBV28	CASSPPGTQRDELFF	TGTGCCAGCAGCCCCCCCGGGACCCAAAGGGACGAACTGTTTTTT
TRBJ2-3	-	-	TRBV6-2/TRBV6-3	CASSYDFSSTDTQYF	TGTGCCAGCAGTTACGATTTTTCTAGCACAGATACGCAGTATTTT
TRBJ1-2	-	-	TRBV11-2	CASTLPGQAAGYTF	TGTGCCAGCACCCTACCTGGGCAGGCGGCTGGCTACACCTTC
TRBJ2-7	-	-	TRBV5-4	CASSLGGLANYEQYF	TGTGCCAGCAGCTTGGGAGGGCTAGCGAACTACGAGCAGTACTTC
TRBJ1-2	-	-	TRBV7-8	CASSLGGVQGSYGYTF	TGTGCCAGCAGCTTAGGGGGGGTTCAGGGATCCTATGGCTACACCTTC
TRBJ2-1	-	-	TRBV3-1/TRBV3-2	CASSQRVNEQFF	TGTGCCAGCAGCCAACGAGTCAATGAGCAGTTCTTC
TRBJ1-5	-	-	TRBV24-1	CATSVFCGDQPQHF	TGTGCCACCAGTGTTTTTTGCGGGGATCAGCCCCAGCATTTT
TRBJ2-5	-	-	TRBV7-9	CASSLWGKETQYF	TGTGCCAGCAGCTTGTGGGGGAAAGAGACCCAGTACTTC
TRBJ2-1	-	-	TRBV11-2	CASSLDGGKGDEQFF	TGTGCCAGCAGCTTAGACGGAGGAAAGGGGGATGAGCAGTTCTTC
TRBJ1-5	-	-	TRBV11-2	CASSLVGSEGQHF	TGTGCCAGCAGCTTAGTTGGGTCGGAGGGCCAGCATTTT
TRBJ2-7	-	-	TRBV19	CASRSPGRGEQYF	TGTGCCAGTAGATCCCCGGGCAGGGGAGAGCAGTACTTC
TRBJ2-5	-	-	TRBV19	CASSIDAGGVETQYF	TGTGCCAGTAGTATAGATGCCGGGGGCGTCGAGACCCAGTACTTC
TRBJ1-2	-	-	TRBV4-2	CASSQDSKVRYTF	TGTGCCAGCAGCCAAGATTCGAAAGTTCGCTACACCTTC
TRBJ1-1	-	-	TRBV5-1	CASRLDLYLRTGTEAFF	TGCGCCAGCAGATTGGACCTATACCTTCGAACTGGGACTGAAGCTTTCTTT
TRBJ2-6	TRBD1	-	TRBV28	CATFPGQVLSGANVLTF	TGTGCCACCTTTCCGGGACAGGTACTCTCTGGGGCCAACGTCCTGACTTTC
TRBJ2-2	-	-	TRBV7-2	CASSPAPSGELFF	TGTGCCAGCAGCCCGGCCCCCTCGGGGGAGCTGTTTTTT
TRBJ1-4	-	-	TRBV19	CASTGKGIGNEKLFF	TGTGCCAGTACCGGCAAGGGCATAGGCAATGAAAAACTGTTTTTT
TRBJ1-6	-	-	TRBV15	CATSGRSNSPLHF	TGTGCCACCAGTGGGCGGAGTAATTCACCCCTCCACTTT
TRBJ1-1	-	-	TRBV10-3	CAISEADITEAFF	TGTGCCATCAGTGAGGCGGACATCACTGAAGCTTTCTTT
TRBJ1-3	-	-	TRBV6-2/TRBV6-3	CASSFGGAGNTIYF	TGTGCCAGCAGTTTCGGAGGGGCTGGAAACACCATATATTTT
TRBJ1-1	-	-	TRBV28	CASSSGGTWEAFF	TGTGCCAGCAGTTCGGGGGGGACTTGGGAAGCTTTCTTT
TRBJ2-1	TRBD1	-	TRBV7-3	CASSSGQGKGNEQFF	TGTGCCAGCAGCTCAGGACAGGGCAAAGGCAATGAGCAGTTCTTC
TRBJ2-6	TRBD2	-	TRBV9	CASSVSGALFSGANVLTF	TGTGCCAGCAGCGTTAGCGGGGCCCTCTTCTCTGGGGCCAACGTCCTGACTTTC
TRBJ2-7	TRBD1	-	TRBV18	CASSPIGTGYEQYF	TGTGCCAGCTCACCAATCGGGACAGGGTACGAGCAGTACTTC
TRBJ2-5	-	-	TRBV29-1	CSVVPAGYQETQYF	TGCAGCGTTGTTCCAGCGGGCTACCAAGAGACCCAGTACTTC
TRBJ2-7	TRBD1	-	TRBV3-1/TRBV3-2	CASNPGTGGEQYF	TGTGCCAGCAACCCCGGGACAGGGGGCGAGCAGTACTTC
TRBJ2-3	-	once	TRBV5-6	CASSFSGRDTQYF	TGTGCCAGCAGCTTCTCCGGGCGAGATACGCAGTATTTT
TRBJ2-1	-	-	TRBV7-2	CASTLLGYNEQFF	TGTGCCAGCACACTCCTAGGATACAATGAGCAGTTCTTC
TRBJ2-1	-	-	TRBV5-1	CASSPIREFGEQFF	TGCGCCAGCAGCCCGATACGAGAGTTTGGTGAGCAGTTCTTC
TRBJ2-7	-	-	TRBV7-9	CASSTGPRGGEQYF	TGTGCCAGCAGTACCGGGCCGAGGGGAGGAGAGCAGTACTTC
TRBJ1-2	-	-	TRBV5-6	CASRLQGSYGYTF	TGTGCCAGCAGATTACAGGGTTCCTATGGCTACACCTTC
TRBJ2-1	-	-	TRBV2	CASGPEARNEQFF	TGTGCCAGTGGCCCTGAAGCGAGAAATGAGCAGTTCTTC
TRBJ1-6	-	-	TRBV9	CASSLQEPNSPLHF	TGTGCCAGCAGCTTACAGGAGCCTAATTCACCCCTCCACTTT
TRBJ1-1	-	-	TRBV5-1	CASSLGPMNTEAFF	TGCGCCAGCAGCTTGGGACCCATGAACACTGAAGCTTTCTTT
TRBJ2-1	-	-	TRBV9	CASSPQDGRLYNEQFF	TGTGCCAGCAGCCCTCAGGACGGTAGACTTTACAATGAGCAGTTCTTC
TRBJ1-1	-	-	TRBV4-1	CASSQENRATEAFF	TGCGCCAGCAGCCAAGAGAACAGGGCAACTGAAGCTTTCTTT
TRBJ1-2	-	-	TRBV9	CASSVELGAGKNGYTF	TGTGCCAGCAGCGTAGAATTGGGGGCAGGGAAGAATGGCTACACCTTC
TRBJ2-1	-	few	TRBV6-5	CASLSRINEQFF	TGTGCCAGCCTATCAAGAATTAATGAGCAGTTCTTC
TRBJ2-7	-	-	TRBV7-2	CASSLGQSTSYEQYF	TGTGCCAGCAGCCTTGGACAGTCCACCTCCTACGAGCAGTACTTC
TRBJ1-3	-	-	TRBV18	CASSRSRVYTIYF	TGTGCCAGCTCACGCTCCCGGGTTTACACCATATATTTT
TRBJ1-6	TRBD1	few	TRBV4-2	CASSQRNRGYSPLHF	TGTGCCAGCAGCCAACGAAACAGGGGGTATTCACCCCTCCACTTT
TRBJ1-6	-	-	TRBV4-1	CASSQGVFNSPLHF	TGCGCCAGCAGCCAGGGGGTTTTTAATTCACCCCTCCACTTT
TRBJ1-2	-	-	TRBV4-3	CASSPSGGVGYGYTF	TGCGCCAGCAGCCCCTCCGGGGGGGTGGGCTATGGCTACACCTTC
TRBJ1-5	-	-	TRBV19	CASSAQGDSNQPQHF	TGTGCCAGTAGTGCACAGGGAGATAGCAATCAGCCCCAGCATTTT
TRBJ2-1	-	-	TRBV6-2/TRBV6-3	CASSYKRSHEQFF	TGTGCCAGCAGTTACAAGCGGAGCCATGAGCAGTTCTTC
TRBJ2-6	-	-	TRBV11-2	CASSLVHLVVSGANVLTF	TGTGCCAGCAGCTTAGTCCACCTAGTGGTATCTGGGGCCAACGTCCTGACTTTC
TRBJ2-7	TRBD2	-	TRBV9	CASSRGLAESYEQYF	TGTGCCAGCAGCCGCGGACTAGCGGAGTCCTACGAGCAGTACTTC
TRBJ2-1	TRBD2	-	TRBV11-2	CASSLDLGLAGASEQFF	TGTGCCAGCAGCTTAGATTTGGGCCTAGCGGGAGCAAGTGAGCAGTTCTTC
TRBJ2-2	-	-	TRBV5-1	CASSLSFRGATGELFF	TGCGCCAGCAGCTTGAGTTTTCGCGGCGCGACCGGGGAGCTGTTTTTT
TRBJ1-2	TRBD1	-	TRBV18	CASSSLDRGNYGYTF	TGTGCCAGCTCATCTTTGGACAGGGGAAACTATGGCTACACCTTC
TRBJ1-1	-	-	TRBV10-3	CAISEVRANTEAFF	TGTGCCATCAGTGAGGTCAGGGCTAACACTGAAGCTTTCTTT
TRBJ2-7	-	few	TRBV3-1/TRBV3-2	CASSQLRESHEQYF	TGTGCCAGCAGCCAATTACGGGAGTCCCACGAGCAGTACTTC